This TCR beta chain stems from a study of blood T cell repertoires in COVID-19. The repertoire was sequenced with immunoSEQ multiplex PCR; TCRdb's copy has only in-frame clones and lacks some. The sample yields about 180,000 clones, around 83% seen once. The receptor was isolated from a human donor in a cohort sampled during active COVID-19. Sequencing was performed on peripheral blood.

The CDR3 is CATRSGIGSLNTEAFF. The CDR3 bases are TGTGCCACCCGGTCCGGGATTGGTTCCCTGAACACTGAAGCTTTCTTT. The rearrangement joins TRBV15 to TRBJ1-1, with D unclear. This CDR3 has 16 residues. Germline loops: CDR1 LNHNV, CDR2 YYDKDF (reference sequence). V was cut by 8 bases and J by 0 bases, with 19 bases left in between.